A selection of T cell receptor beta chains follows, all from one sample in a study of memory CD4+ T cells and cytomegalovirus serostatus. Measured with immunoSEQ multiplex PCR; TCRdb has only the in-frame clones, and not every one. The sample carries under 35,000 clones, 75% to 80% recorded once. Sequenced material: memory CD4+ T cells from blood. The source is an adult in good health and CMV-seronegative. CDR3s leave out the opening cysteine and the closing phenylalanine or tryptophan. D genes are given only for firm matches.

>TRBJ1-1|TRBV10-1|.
ASSDSGAWTEAF
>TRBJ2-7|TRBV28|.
ASSLNTREQY
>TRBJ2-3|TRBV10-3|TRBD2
AINVAGAEDTQY
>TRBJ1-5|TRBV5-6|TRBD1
ASSLDRGGNQPQH
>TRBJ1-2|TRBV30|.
AFQGRQVGGYT
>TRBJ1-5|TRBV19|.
ASKVGFSNQPQH
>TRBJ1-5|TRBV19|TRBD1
ASRSGTGGGQPQH
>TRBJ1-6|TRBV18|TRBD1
ASSPTGTGAADNSPLH
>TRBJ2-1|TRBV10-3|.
AISPGNINEQF
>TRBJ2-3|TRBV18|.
ASSRPSVYTDTQY
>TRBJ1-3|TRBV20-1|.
SAIRGHTIY
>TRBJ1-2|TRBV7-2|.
ASSLNNYGYT
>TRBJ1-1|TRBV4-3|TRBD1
ASSQDLDRENTEAF
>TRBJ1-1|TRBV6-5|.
ASSYDRGAEAF
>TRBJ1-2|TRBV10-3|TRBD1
AISESPTGKEGYT